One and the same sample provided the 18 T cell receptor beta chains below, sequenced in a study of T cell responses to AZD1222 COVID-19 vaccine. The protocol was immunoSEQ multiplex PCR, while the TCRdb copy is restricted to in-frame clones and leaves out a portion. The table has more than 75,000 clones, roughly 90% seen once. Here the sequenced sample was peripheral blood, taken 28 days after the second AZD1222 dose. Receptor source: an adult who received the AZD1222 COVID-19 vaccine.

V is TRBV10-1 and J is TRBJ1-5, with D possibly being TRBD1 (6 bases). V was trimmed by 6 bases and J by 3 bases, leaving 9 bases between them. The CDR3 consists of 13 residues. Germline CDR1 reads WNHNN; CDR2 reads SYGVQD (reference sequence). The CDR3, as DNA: TGCGCCAGCAGGAGGACAGCCAATCAGCCCCAGCATTTT. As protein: CASRRTANQPQHF.

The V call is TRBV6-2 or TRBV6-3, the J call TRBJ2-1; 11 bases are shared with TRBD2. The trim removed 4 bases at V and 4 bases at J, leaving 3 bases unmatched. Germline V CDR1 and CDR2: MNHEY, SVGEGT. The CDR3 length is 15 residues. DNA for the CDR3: TGTGCCAGCAGTTCCGGGACTAGCGGATACAATGAGCAGTTCTTC. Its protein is CASSSGTSGYNEQFF.

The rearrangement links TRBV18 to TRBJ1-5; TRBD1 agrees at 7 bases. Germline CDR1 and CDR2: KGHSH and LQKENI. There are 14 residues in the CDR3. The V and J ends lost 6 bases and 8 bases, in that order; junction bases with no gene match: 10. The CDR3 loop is CASSPGQRTEPQHF. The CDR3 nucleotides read TGTGCCAGCTCCCCGGGACAGAGGACCGAGCCCCAGCATTTT.

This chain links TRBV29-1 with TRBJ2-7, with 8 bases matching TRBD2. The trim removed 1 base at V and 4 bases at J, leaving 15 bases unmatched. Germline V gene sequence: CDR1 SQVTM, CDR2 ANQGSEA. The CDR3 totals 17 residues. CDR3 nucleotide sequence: TGCAGCGTTGAAGGGGCGTCGGAGCGGACTAGCAGGTACGAGCAGTACTTC. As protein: CSVEGASERTSRYEQYF.

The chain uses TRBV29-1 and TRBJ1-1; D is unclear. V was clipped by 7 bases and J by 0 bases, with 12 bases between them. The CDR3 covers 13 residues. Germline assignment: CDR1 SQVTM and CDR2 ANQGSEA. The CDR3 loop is CSAMTQMNTEAFF. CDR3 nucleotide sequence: TGCAGCGCCATGACACAAATGAACACTGAAGCTTTCTTT. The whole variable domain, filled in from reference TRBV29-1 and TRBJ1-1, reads SAVISQKPSRDICQRGTSLTIQCQVDSQVTMMFWYRQQPGQSLTLIATANQGSEATYESGFVIDKFPISRPNLTFSTLTVSNMSPEDSSIYLCSAMTQMNTEAFFGQGTRLTVV.

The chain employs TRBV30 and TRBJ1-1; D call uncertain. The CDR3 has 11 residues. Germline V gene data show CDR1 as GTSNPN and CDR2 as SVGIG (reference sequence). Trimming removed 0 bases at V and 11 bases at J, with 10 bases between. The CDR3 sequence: CAWSVGRVAFF. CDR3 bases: TGTGCCTGGAGTGTAGGGCGGGTGGCTTTCTTT.

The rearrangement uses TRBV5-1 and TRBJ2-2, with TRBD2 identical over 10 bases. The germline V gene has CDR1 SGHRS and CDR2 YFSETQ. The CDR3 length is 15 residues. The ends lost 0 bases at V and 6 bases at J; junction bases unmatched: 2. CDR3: CASSLVAGGAGELFF. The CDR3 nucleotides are TGCGCCAGCAGCTTGGTAGCGGGAGGTGCCGGGGAGCTGTTTTTT.

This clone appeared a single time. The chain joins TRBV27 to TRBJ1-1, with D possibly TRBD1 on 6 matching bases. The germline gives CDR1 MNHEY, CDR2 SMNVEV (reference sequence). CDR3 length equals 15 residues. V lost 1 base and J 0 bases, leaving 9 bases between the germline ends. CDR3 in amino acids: CASSLLGGLNTEAFF. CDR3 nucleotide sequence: TGTGCCAGCAGTTTATTGGGGGGCCTGAACACTGAAGCTTTCTTT.

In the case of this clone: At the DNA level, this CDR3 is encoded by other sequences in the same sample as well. The CDR3 sequence is CASSQPTGELFF. CDR3 nucleotides: TGTGCCAGCAGCCAACCTACCGGGGAGCTGTTTTTT. The gene calls are TRBV4-2 and TRBJ2-2; no clear D. This CDR3 contains 12 residues. The ends were cut back, 2 bases at V and 5 bases at J, with 3 bases in the middle. Germline CDR1 LGHNA, CDR2 YNFKEQ.

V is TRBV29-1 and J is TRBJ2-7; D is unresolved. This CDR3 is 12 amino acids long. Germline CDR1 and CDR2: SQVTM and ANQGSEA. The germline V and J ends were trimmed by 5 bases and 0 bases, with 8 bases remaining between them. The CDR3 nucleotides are TGCAGCGTTCGACTCGCCTCCTACGAGCAGTACTTC. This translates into CSVRLASYEQYF.

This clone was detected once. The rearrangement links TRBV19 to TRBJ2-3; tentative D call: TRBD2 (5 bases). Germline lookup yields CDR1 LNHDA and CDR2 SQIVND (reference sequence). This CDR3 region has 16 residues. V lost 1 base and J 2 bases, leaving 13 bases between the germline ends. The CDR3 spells CASSIGESDNTDTQYF. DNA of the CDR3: TGTGCCAGTAGTATAGGGGAGAGTGATAACACAGATACGCAGTATTTT.

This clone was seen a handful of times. CDR3 sequence reads: CASSPQAGGGSEQFF. Here the CDR3 DNA reads TGTGCCAGCAGCCCCCAAGCGGGAGGGGGGAGTGAGCAGTTCTTC. The chain has TRBV7-2 and TRBJ2-1; TRBD2 matches at 10 bases. This CDR3 spans 15 amino acids. After removal of 5 bases from V and 9 bases from J, the junction contained 10 bases not matched to a gene. CDR1 and CDR2 from the germline V gene are SGHTA and FQGNSA.

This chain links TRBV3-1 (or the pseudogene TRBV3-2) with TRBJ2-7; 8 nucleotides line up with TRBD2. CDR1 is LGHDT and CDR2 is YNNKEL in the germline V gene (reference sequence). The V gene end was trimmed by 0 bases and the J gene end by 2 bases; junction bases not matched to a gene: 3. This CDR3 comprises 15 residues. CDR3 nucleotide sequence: TGTGCCAGCAGCCAAGAGTTACTAGCGGCCTACGAGCAGTACTTC. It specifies CASSQELLAAYEQYF.

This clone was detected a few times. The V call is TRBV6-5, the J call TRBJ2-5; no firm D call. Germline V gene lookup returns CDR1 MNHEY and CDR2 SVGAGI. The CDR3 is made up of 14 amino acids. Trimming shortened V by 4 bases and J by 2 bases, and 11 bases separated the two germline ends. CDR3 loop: CASSFNKLQETQYF. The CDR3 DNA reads TGTGCCAGCAGTTTTAACAAACTACAAGAGACCCAGTACTTC.

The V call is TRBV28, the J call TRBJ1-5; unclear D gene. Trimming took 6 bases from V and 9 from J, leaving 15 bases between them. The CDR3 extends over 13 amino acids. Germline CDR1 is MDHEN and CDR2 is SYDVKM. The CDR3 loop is CASRASWGSPQHF. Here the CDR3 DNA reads TGTGCCAGCAGGGCCAGTTGGGGATCGCCCCAGCATTTT.

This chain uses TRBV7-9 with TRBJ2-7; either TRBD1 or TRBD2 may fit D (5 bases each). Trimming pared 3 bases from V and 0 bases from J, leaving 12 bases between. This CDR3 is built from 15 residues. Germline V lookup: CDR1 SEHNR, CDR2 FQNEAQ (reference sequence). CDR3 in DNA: TGTGCCAGCAGCTTGTCTAGGGACCTCTCCTACGAGCAGTACTTC. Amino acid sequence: CASSLSRDLSYEQYF.

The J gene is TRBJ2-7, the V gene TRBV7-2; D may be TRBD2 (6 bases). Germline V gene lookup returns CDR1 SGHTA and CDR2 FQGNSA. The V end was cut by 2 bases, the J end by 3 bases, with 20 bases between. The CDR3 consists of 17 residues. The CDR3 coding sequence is TGTGCCAGCAGCTTACTCGGGAGATCGACTACTGGCTACGAGCAGTACTTC. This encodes CASSLLGRSTTGYEQYF.

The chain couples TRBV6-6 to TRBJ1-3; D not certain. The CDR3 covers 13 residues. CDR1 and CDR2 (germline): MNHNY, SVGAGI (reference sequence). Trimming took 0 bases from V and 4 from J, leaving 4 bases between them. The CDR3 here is CASSYSAGNTIYF. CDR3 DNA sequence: TGTGCCAGCAGTTACTCAGCGGGAAACACCATATATTTT.